This entry describes one T cell receptor beta chain. The sample belongs to a study of blood T cell repertoires in COVID-19. Study details: Sources were T cells, B-cell-depleted T cells, or PBMCs; the material itself was cDNA or gDNA.

Sequencing used immunoSEQ multiplex PCR; TCRdb keeps in-frame clones, though not all of them. Altogether some 85,000 clones are present, 80% being singletons, with the ten largest covering about a fifth. Germline-derived CDR1 and CDR2 are MNHEY and SVGAGI. CDR3 length: 14 residues. Trimming removed 6 bases at V and 2 bases at J, with 14 bases between. The chain carries TRBV6-5 and TRBJ2-7, with a weak D call TRBD1 (5 bases). The sequencing input was peripheral blood. The sequence was collected from a woman aged 80 or over with acute or convalescent COVID-19. The CDR3 DNA follows: TGTGCCAGCAGAAACCCCAGGGTACCCTACGAGCAGTACTTC. This sequence encodes CASRNPRVPYEQYF.